This TCR beta chain was profiled in a study of spatial heterogeneity in lung cancer. Overall study: There were consistently more beta-chain sequences detected than alpha-chain sequences.

Study-level results: Tumors with more nonsynonymous mutations had more expanded intratumoral alpha and beta TCRs. Counts of ubiquitous and regional expanded TCRs tracked ubiquitous and regional nonsynonymous mutations, respectively.

The CDR3 contains 15 residues. V lost 0 bases and J 1 base, leaving 12 bases between the germline ends. CDR1 is DFQATT, CDR2 SNEGSKA, per germline (reference sequence). Sample time point: sample taken at primary tumor resection. There were 65 or so donors, all of them untreated patients with early-stage non-small cell lung cancer. In its sample, this clonotype was seen many times. Its specificity is not known. TCRdb redid the calling of the 5' RACE reads with MiXCR, one entry per CDR3 protein. The sample has 15,000 to 20,000 distinct CDR3 sequences, 6.5% seen once. Material: lung tumor tissue, obtained at surgery. This chain connects TRBV20-1 to TRBJ1-1; D unresolved. The clonotype comes from a female donor with early-stage non-small cell lung cancer. CDR3 nucleotides: TGCAGTGCTAGAGAGAGGAGTCGCTGGAACACTGAAGCTTTCTTT. Protein: CSARERSRWNTEAFF.